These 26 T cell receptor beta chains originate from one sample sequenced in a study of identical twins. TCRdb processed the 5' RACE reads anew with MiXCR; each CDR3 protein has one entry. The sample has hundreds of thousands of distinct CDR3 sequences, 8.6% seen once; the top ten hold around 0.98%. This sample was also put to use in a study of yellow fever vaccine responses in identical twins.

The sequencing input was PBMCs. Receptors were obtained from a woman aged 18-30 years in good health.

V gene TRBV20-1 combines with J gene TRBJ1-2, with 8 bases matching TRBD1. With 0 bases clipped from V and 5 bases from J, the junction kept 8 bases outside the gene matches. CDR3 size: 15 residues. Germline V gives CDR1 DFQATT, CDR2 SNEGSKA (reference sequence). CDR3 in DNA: TGCAGTGCTAGAGATCGGACAGGGCTTTGGTATGGCTACACCTTC. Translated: CSARDRTGLWYGYTF.

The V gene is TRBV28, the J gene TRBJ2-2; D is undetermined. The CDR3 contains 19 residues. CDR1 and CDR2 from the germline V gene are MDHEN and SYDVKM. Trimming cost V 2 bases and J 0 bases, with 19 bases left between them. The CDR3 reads CASSLGTAVGSSNTGELFF. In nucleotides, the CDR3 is TGTGCCAGCAGTTTAGGCACTGCGGTCGGCAGTTCGAACACCGGGGAGCTGTTTTTT.

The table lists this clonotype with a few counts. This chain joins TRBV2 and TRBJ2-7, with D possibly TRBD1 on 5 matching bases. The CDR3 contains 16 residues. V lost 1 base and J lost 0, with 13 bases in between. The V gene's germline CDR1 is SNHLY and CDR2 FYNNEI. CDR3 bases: TGTGCCAGCAGTGAAGGCTCGACAGAGAGCTCCTACGAGCAGTACTTC. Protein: CASSEGSTESSYEQYF.

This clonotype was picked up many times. The CDR3 is CASSGLTKTLKFQETQYF. The CDR3 bases are TGTGCCAGCAGTGGGCTTACAAAGACGTTAAAATTCCAAGAGACCCAGTACTTC. The chain links TRBV6-1 to TRBJ2-5, with D uncertain. Trimming took 4 bases from V and 1 from J, leaving 22 bases between them. The CDR3 length is 18 residues. Germline loops: CDR1 MNHNS, CDR2 SASEGT.

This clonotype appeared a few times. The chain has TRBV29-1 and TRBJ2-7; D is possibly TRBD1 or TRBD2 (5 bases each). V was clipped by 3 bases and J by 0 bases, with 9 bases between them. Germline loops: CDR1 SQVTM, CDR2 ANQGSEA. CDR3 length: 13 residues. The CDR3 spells CSVDGAGSYEQYF. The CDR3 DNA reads TGCAGCGTTGACGGGGCGGGCTCCTACGAGCAGTACTTC.

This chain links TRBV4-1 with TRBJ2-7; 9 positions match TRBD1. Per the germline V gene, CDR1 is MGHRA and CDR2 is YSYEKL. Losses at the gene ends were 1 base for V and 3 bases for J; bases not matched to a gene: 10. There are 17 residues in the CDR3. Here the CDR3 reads CASSQAETATGGYEQYF. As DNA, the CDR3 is TGCGCCAGCAGCCAAGCCGAGACTGCGACAGGGGGCTACGAGCAGTACTTC.

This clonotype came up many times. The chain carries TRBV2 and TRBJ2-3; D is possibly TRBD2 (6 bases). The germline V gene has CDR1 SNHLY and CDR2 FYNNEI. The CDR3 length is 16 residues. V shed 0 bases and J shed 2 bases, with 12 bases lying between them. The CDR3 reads CASSEAGTVNTDTQYF. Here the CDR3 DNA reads TGTGCCAGCAGTGAAGCCGGGACTGTAAACACAGATACGCAGTATTTT. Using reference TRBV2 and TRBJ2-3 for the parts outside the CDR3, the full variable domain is EPEVTQTPSHQVTQMGQEVILRCVPISNHLYFYWYRQILGQKVEFLVSFYNNEISEKSEIFDDQFSVERPDGSNFTLKIRSTKLEDSAMYFCASSEAGTVNTDTQYFGPGTRLTVL.

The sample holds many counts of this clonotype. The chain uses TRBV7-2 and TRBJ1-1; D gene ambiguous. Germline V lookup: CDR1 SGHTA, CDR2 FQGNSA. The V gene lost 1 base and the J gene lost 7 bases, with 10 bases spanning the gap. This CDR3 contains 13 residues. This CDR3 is CASSLVQDGEAFF. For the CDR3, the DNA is TGTGCCAGCAGCTTAGTACAAGATGGTGAAGCTTTCTTT.

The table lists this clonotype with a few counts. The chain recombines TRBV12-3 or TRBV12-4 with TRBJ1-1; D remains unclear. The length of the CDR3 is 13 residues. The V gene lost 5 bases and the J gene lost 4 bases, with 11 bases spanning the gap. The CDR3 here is CASSAWTGTEAFF. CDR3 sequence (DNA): TGTGCCAGCAGTGCTTGGACGGGCACTGAAGCTTTCTTT.

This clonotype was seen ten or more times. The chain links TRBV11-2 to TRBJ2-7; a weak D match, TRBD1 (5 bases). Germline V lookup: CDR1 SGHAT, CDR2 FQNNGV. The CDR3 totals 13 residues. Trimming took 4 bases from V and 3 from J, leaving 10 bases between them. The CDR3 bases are TGTGCCAGCAGCTCAGGACACTTCTACGAGCAGTACTTC. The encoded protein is CASSSGHFYEQYF.

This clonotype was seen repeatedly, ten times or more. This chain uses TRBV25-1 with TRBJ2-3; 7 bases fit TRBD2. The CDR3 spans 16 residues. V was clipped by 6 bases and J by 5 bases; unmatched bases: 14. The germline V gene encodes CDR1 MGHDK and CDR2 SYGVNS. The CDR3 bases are TGTGCCAGCAGCCAAAATCTGGGGGGGGATGAAGATACGCAGTATTTT. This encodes CASSQNLGGDEDTQYF.

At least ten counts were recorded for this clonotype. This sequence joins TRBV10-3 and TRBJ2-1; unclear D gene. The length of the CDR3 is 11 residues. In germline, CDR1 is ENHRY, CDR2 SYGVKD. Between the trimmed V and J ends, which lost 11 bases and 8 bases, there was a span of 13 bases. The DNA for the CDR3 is TGTGCCGTCCTTAGAGGCTATGAGCAGTTCTTC. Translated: CAVLRGYEQFF.

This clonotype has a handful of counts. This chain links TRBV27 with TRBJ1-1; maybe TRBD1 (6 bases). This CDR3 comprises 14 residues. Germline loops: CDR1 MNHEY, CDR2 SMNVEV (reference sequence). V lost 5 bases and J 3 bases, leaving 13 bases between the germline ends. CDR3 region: CASSPGGGYTEAFF. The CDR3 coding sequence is TGTGCCAGCAGTCCCGGAGGGGGGTACACTGAAGCTTTCTTT.

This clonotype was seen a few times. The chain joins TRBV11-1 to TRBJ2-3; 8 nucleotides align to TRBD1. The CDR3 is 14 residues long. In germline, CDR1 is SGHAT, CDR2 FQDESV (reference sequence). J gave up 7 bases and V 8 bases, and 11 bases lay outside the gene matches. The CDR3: CASAMRQGLNTQYF. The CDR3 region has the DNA TGTGCCAGCGCTATGAGACAGGGGTTGAATACGCAGTATTTT.

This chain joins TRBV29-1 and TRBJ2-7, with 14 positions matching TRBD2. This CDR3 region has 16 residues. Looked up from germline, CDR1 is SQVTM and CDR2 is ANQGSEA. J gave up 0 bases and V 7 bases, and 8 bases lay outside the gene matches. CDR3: CSGRGTSGRDSYEQYF. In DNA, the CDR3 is TGCAGCGGCAGGGGGACTAGCGGGAGAGACTCCTACGAGCAGTACTTC.

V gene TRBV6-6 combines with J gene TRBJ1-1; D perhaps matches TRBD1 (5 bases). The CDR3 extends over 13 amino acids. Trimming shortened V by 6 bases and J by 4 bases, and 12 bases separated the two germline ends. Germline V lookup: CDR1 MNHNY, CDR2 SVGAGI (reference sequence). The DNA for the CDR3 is TGTGCCAGCAGGGACTTCGGGGGCACTGAAGCTTTCTTT. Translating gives CASRDFGGTEAFF.

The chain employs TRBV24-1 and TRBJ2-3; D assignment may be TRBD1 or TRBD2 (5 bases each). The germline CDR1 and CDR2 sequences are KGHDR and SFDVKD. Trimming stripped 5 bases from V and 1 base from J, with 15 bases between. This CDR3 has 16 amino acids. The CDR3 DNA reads TGTGCCACCAGTGCCCCGGGACGGGCGGGCACAGATACGCAGTATTTT. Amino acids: CATSAPGRAGTDTQYF.

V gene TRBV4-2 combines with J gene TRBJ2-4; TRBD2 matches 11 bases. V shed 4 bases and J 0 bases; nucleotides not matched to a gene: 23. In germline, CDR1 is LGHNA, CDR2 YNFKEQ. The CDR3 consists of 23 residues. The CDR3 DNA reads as TGTGCCAGCAGCCCGACTACCCCGGGTCTAGCGGGGGGACACCCTCTAGCCAAAAACATTCAGTACTTC. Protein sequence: CASSPTTPGLAGGHPLAKNIQYF.

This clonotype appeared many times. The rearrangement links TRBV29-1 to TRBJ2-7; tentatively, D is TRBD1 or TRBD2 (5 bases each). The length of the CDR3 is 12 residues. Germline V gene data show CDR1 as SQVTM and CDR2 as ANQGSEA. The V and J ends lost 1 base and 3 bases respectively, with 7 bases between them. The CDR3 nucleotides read TGCAGCGTTGAAGGGGACGGCTACGAGCAGTACTTC. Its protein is CSVEGDGYEQYF.

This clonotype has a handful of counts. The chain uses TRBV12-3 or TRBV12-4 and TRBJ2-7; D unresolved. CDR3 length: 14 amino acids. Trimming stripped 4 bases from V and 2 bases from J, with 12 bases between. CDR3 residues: CASSYRVVTYEQYF. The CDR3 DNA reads TGTGCCAGCAGTTATCGGGTTGTTACCTACGAGCAGTACTTC.

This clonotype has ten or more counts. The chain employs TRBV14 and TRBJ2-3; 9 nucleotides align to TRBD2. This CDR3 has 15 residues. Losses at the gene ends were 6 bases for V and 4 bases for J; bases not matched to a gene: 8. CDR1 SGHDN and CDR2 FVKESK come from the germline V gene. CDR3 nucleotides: TGTGCCAGCAGTCCGGGACTAGCTTCTCCAGATACGCAGTATTTT. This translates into CASSPGLASPDTQYF.

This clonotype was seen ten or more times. CDR3: CASSPPQWYNEQFF. CDR3 DNA: TGTGCCAGCAGTCCCCCGCAGTGGTACAATGAGCAGTTCTTC. The rearrangement links TRBV28 to TRBJ2-1; D is unresolved. Germline assignment: CDR1 MDHEN and CDR2 SYDVKM. The CDR3 consists of 14 residues. The germline V and J ends were trimmed by 5 bases and 4 bases, with 12 bases remaining between them.

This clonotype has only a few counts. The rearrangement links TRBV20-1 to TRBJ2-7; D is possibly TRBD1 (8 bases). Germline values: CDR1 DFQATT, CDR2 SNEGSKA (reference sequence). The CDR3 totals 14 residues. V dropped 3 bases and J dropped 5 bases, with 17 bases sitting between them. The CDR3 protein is CSARDREGRNEQYF. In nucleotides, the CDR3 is TGCAGTGCTAGGGACAGGGAGGGTCGAAACGAGCAGTACTTC.

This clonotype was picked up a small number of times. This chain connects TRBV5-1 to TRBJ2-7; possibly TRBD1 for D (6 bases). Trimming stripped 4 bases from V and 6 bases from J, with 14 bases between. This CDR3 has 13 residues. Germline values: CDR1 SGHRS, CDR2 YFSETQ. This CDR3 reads CASSETGSPEQYF. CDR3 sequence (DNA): TGCGCCAGCAGCGAAACAGGGTCCCCCGAGCAGTACTTC.

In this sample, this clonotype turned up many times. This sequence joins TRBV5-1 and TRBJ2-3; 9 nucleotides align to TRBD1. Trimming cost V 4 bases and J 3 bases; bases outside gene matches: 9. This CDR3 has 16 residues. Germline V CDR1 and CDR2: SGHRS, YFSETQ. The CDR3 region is CASSTGQGWATDTQYF. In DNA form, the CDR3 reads TGCGCCAGCAGCACAGGACAGGGGTGGGCGACAGATACGCAGTATTTT.

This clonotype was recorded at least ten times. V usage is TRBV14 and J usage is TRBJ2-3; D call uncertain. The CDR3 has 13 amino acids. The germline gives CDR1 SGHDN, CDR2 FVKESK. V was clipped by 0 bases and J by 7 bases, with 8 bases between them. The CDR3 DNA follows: TGTGCCAGCAGCCAAGATTTAGGAAATACGCAGTATTTT. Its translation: CASSQDLGNTQYF.